The 20 T cell receptor beta chains presented below share a single source sample, sequenced in a study of cytomegalovirus exposure and HLA in healthy donors (dated by TCRdb to about 2017). The library was obtained by the immunoSEQ multiplex PCR assay. For the multiplex PCR, a mixture combining 60 forward primers for TCR Vbeta segments and 13 reverse primers for TCR Jbeta segments was used. TCRdb retrieved this table from immuneACCESS and kept in-frame rearrangements only. Not all clones are present; in checked studies, unresolved V genes account for under half, and no reason is known for the remainder. This sample gives under 200,000 clones in total; 65% to 85% of them show up just once. About 2.7% of the sample lies in the top ten. Material: PBMCs. Source of these receptors: a woman aged 45-59 years in good health and CMV-seropositive.

The chain combines TRBV10-2 with TRBJ2-5, with a possible D match to TRBD2 (7 bases). With 5 bases removed from V and 1 base from J, the gap between germline ends came to 14 bases. The length of the CDR3 is 15 residues. The germline gives CDR1 WSHSY, CDR2 SAAADI. CDR3 sequence (DNA): TGCGCCAGCAGTTTAGGAGGGGGGGGCCAAGAGACCCAGTACTTC. This sequence encodes CASSLGGGGQETQYF.

With respect to this clone: The same CDR3 arises from other DNA sequences in this sample as well. The rearrangement joins TRBV2 to TRBJ2-1, with 14 bases aligning to TRBD2. CDR3 length equals 15 residues. CDR1 and CDR2 from the germline V gene are SNHLY and FYNNEI. After removal of 6 bases from V and 7 bases from J, the junction contained 5 bases not matched to a gene. The CDR3 region is CASSATSGGANEQFF. CDR3 coding DNA: TGTGCCAGCAGCGCGACTAGCGGGGGGGCAAATGAGCAGTTCTTC.

This clone is a singleton in its sample. V and J are TRBV6-5 and TRBJ1-4; D uncertain. Germline V gene sequence: CDR1 MNHEY, CDR2 SVGAGI. The CDR3 length is 13 residues. The ends were cut back, 2 bases at V and 12 bases at J, with 13 bases in the middle. This CDR3 is CASSYDGRGELFF. The CDR3 DNA is TGTGCCAGCAGTTACGACGGACGGGGAGAACTGTTTTTT.

This clone appeared once. The chain couples TRBV18 to TRBJ2-2, with TRBD1 identical over 7 bases. The CDR3 loop spans 15 amino acids. Germline V gives CDR1 KGHSH, CDR2 LQKENI. V trimming: 3 bases; J trimming: 6 bases; junction bases outside the gene matches: 7. CDR3 sequence: CASSPGTAHAGELFF. The CDR3 region has the DNA TGTGCCAGCTCACCTGGGACAGCTCATGCCGGGGAGCTGTTTTTT. Filled out from reference TRBV18 and TRBJ2-2, the complete variable domain reads NAGVMQNPRHLVRRRGQEARLRCSPMKGHSHVYWYRQLPEEGLKFMVYLQKENIIDESGMPKERFSAEFPKEGPSILRIQQVVRGDSAAYFCASSPGTAHAGELFFGEGSRLTVL.

The genes are TRBV5-1 and TRBJ2-1; TRBD1 matches 8 bases. The CDR3 is 18 amino acids. V shed 4 bases and J 2 bases; nucleotides not matched to a gene: 14. Germline CDR1 and CDR2: SGHRS and YFSETQ. CDR3: CASSPGQDLSRAYNEQFF. CDR3 coding DNA: TGCGCCAGCAGCCCGGGACAGGACCTCTCAAGGGCCTACAATGAGCAGTTCTTC.

V is TRBV2 and J is TRBJ1-5; 8 nucleotides align to TRBD1. From germline, CDR1 is SNHLY and CDR2 FYNNEI. With V trimmed by 7 bases and J by 6 bases, 5 bases remained unmatched. The CDR3 length is 13 residues. The CDR3 loop is CASIQGVGQPQHF. The DNA of the CDR3 is TGTGCCAGCATACAGGGGGTCGGTCAGCCCCAGCATTTT.

The chain is built from TRBV6-5 and TRBJ1-5; D is ambiguous. The germline V gene has CDR1 MNHEY and CDR2 SVGAGI. The CDR3 is 13 residues long. Trimming shortened V by 6 bases and J by 7 bases, and 13 bases separated the two germline ends. The CDR3 nucleotides are TGTGCCAGCAGCCCCTTGACCGGGCAGCCCCAGCATTTT. It is translated as CASSPLTGQPQHF.

The rearrangement links TRBV19 to TRBJ2-2; 8 bases are shared with TRBD1. The CDR3 is 15 residues long. Germline CDR1 LNHDA, CDR2 SQIVND (reference sequence). Trimming took 8 bases from V and 6 from J; bases not matched to a gene: 11. The CDR3 region is CASEPLTGVPGELFF. The CDR3 nucleotides read TGTGCCAGTGAGCCCCTGACAGGGGTCCCCGGGGAGCTGTTTTTT.

CDR3 sequence reads: CAPGDRANTEAFF. In DNA form, the CDR3 reads TGTGCCCCCGGGGACAGGGCGAACACTGAAGCTTTCTTT. The rearrangement links TRBV7-9 to TRBJ1-1; TRBD1 matches 9 bases. With V trimmed by 11 bases and J by 1 base, 5 bases remained unmatched. Per germline, CDR1 SEHNR and CDR2 FQNEAQ (reference sequence). This CDR3 comprises 13 residues. Variable domain in full (rest from reference TRBV7-9 and TRBJ1-1): DTGVSQNPRHKITKRGQNVTFRCDPISEHNRLYWYRQTLGQGPEFLTYFQNEAQLEKSRLLSDRFSAERPKGSFSTLEIQRTEQGDSAMYLCAPGDRANTEAFFGQGTRLTVV.

This clone was counted between two and nine times. This chain joins TRBV9 and TRBJ2-2; D possibly corresponds to TRBD2 (6 bases). The length of the CDR3 is 16 residues. V lost 4 bases, J lost 0 bases, and 13 bases lay in between. Germline CDR1 is SGDLS and CDR2 is YYNGEE. The CDR3 loop reads CASSRLAGTNTGELFF. CDR3 bases: TGTGCCAGCAGCCGCTTGGCGGGGACGAACACCGGGGAGCTGTTTTTT.

A single count supports this clone. The CDR3 region is CASSVGQPGYTF. The CDR3 region has the DNA TGTGCCAGCAGTGTGGGACAGCCCGGCTACACCTTC. The V call is TRBV6-1, the J call TRBJ1-2; TRBD1 matches 7 bases. Germline CDR1 reads MNHNS; CDR2 reads SASEGT. CDR3 length: 12 amino acids. J lost 8 bases, V lost 4 bases, and 4 bases had no gene match.

A few counts support this clone. The chain links TRBV18 to TRBJ1-2; no firm D call. The CDR3 has 13 residues. Trimming removed 3 bases at V and 8 bases at J, with 13 bases between. Looked up from germline, CDR1 is KGHSH and CDR2 is LQKENI. CDR3 region: CASSPLEMEGYTF. The CDR3 DNA reads TGTGCCAGCTCACCCCTCGAGATGGAGGGCTACACCTTC.

This clone was picked up one time. The V call is TRBV10-2, the J call TRBJ2-3; D gene unclear. Per germline, CDR1 WSHSY and CDR2 SAAADI. CDR3 size: 11 residues. The ends were cut back, 7 bases at V and 7 bases at J, with 9 bases in the middle. CDR3 in amino acids: CASIFQNTQYF. In DNA form, the CDR3 reads TGCGCCAGCATCTTCCAGAATACGCAGTATTTT.

The CDR3 DNA sequence: TGTGCCAGTAGTATACGACGAGTTCGGGGGGCTAGCAATCAGCCCCAGCATTTT. Amino acid sequence: CASSIRRVRGASNQPQHF. This sequence joins TRBV19 and TRBJ1-5; tentatively, D is TRBD1 (6 bases). CDR1 is LNHDA and CDR2 is SQIVND in the germline V gene (reference sequence). The V end lost 2 bases, the J end lost 0 bases, and 17 bases lay between the germline ends. The CDR3 runs to 18 residues. Full variable domain (outside the CDR3, taken from reference TRBV19 and TRBJ1-5): DGGITQSPKYLFRKEGQNVTLSCEQNLNHDAMYWYRQDPGQGLRLIYYSQIVNDFQKGDIAEGYSVSREKKESFPLTVTSAQKNPTAFYLCASSIRRVRGASNQPQHFGDGTRLSIL.

The chain recombines TRBV7-3 with TRBJ1-1; D uncertain. The germline V gene has CDR1 SGHTA and CDR2 FQGTGA. Trimming stripped 2 bases from V and 3 bases from J, with 13 bases between. This CDR3 region has 15 residues. The CDR3 coding sequence is TGTGCCAGCAGCTTACACGGCCCGGAGGACACTGAAGCTTTCTTT. Translation: CASSLHGPEDTEAFF. The complete variable domain, with remaining parts taken from reference TRBV7-3 and TRBJ1-1, reads GAGVSQTPSNKVTEKGKYVELRCDPISGHTALYWYRQSLGQGPEFLIYFQGTGAADDSGLPNDRFFAVRPEGSVSTLKIQRTERGDSAVYLCASSLHGPEDTEAFFGQGTRLTVV.

The chain links TRBV19 to TRBJ2-5; D is uncertain. CDR1 and CDR2 (germline): LNHDA, SQIVND (reference sequence). V lost 3 bases and J lost 5, with 10 bases in between. The CDR3 runs to 13 residues. This chain's CDR3 is CASSISYSETQYF. CDR3 coding DNA: TGTGCCAGTAGTATTTCGTATAGCGAGACCCAGTACTTC.

The V gene is TRBV18, the J gene TRBJ1-2; 9 bases are a match to TRBD1. This CDR3 is 15 amino acids long. V lost 4 bases to trimming and J lost 3 bases; unmatched junction nucleotides: 6. Germline V CDR1 and CDR2: KGHSH, LQKENI. CDR3 residues: CASSLGTGKDYGYTF. The CDR3 nucleotides read TGTGCCAGCTCACTTGGGACAGGGAAGGACTATGGCTACACCTTC.

The chain recombines TRBV7-9 with TRBJ2-5; possibly TRBD1 for D (5 bases). The CDR3 length is 13 residues. Trimming took off 2 bases at V and 3 bases at J, with 7 bases between the two ends. The V gene's germline CDR1 is SEHNR and CDR2 FQNEAQ (reference sequence). As DNA, the CDR3 is TGTGCCAGCAGCTTACGACAGAAAGAGACCCAGTACTTC. This sequence encodes CASSLRQKETQYF.

The rearrangement joins TRBV2 to TRBJ1-1; no clear D. This CDR3 region has 13 residues. V lost 4 bases to trimming and J lost 1 base, with 7 bases between them. Per germline, CDR1 SNHLY and CDR2 FYNNEI. CDR3 residues: CASSAQANTEAFF. CDR3 in DNA: TGTGCCAGCAGTGCCCAAGCGAACACTGAAGCTTTCTTT.

This clone has a single count. The chain uses TRBV6-1 and TRBJ2-7; D is possibly TRBD2 (5 bases). The germline V gene encodes CDR1 MNHNS and CDR2 SASEGT. V lost 1 base, J lost 6 bases, and 13 bases lay in between. The CDR3 covers 14 residues. The CDR3 DNA sequence: TGTGCCAGCAGTGAAGGTGCACTCCTAGCCGAGCAGTACTTC. Protein product: CASSEGALLAEQYF.